This T cell receptor (beta chain) was recovered during a study of T-cell reconstitution after alpha-beta-depleted transplantation in children. Study-wide results and caveats: When one year had passed after transplant, most T-cell counts and diversity came from newly produced T cells. Approximately two months post-transplant, alpha-beta T cells reportedly originated from several hundred expanded graft clones.

A TCRbeta library incorporating unique molecular identifiers was prepared. TCRdb redid the calling of the PCR reads with MiXCR, one entry per CDR3 protein. Among hundreds of thousands of distinct CDR3 sequences listed, under 15% were seen once. This clonotype was seen a handful of times. Its antigen is as yet unknown. With V trimmed by 0 bases and J by 4 bases, 12 bases remained unmatched. Germline CDR1 reads LGHNA; CDR2 reads YSLEER. This CDR3 has 19 residues. Material: PBMCs, mostly from graft donor cells, obtained 360 days after TCRalphabeta/CD19-depleted stem cell transplant. The rearrangement links TRBV4-3 to TRBJ2-1; 10 bases agree with TRBD2. The TCR comes from a male patient between 5 and 17 years old who had a stem cell transplant for acute myeloid leukemia, so the T cells may come from the graft donor. The CDR3 DNA follows: TGCGCCAGCAGCCAAGAGTGGCCTATGGGAGCGGGAGGGTACAATGAGCAGTTCTTC. This codes for CASSQEWPMGAGGYNEQFF.